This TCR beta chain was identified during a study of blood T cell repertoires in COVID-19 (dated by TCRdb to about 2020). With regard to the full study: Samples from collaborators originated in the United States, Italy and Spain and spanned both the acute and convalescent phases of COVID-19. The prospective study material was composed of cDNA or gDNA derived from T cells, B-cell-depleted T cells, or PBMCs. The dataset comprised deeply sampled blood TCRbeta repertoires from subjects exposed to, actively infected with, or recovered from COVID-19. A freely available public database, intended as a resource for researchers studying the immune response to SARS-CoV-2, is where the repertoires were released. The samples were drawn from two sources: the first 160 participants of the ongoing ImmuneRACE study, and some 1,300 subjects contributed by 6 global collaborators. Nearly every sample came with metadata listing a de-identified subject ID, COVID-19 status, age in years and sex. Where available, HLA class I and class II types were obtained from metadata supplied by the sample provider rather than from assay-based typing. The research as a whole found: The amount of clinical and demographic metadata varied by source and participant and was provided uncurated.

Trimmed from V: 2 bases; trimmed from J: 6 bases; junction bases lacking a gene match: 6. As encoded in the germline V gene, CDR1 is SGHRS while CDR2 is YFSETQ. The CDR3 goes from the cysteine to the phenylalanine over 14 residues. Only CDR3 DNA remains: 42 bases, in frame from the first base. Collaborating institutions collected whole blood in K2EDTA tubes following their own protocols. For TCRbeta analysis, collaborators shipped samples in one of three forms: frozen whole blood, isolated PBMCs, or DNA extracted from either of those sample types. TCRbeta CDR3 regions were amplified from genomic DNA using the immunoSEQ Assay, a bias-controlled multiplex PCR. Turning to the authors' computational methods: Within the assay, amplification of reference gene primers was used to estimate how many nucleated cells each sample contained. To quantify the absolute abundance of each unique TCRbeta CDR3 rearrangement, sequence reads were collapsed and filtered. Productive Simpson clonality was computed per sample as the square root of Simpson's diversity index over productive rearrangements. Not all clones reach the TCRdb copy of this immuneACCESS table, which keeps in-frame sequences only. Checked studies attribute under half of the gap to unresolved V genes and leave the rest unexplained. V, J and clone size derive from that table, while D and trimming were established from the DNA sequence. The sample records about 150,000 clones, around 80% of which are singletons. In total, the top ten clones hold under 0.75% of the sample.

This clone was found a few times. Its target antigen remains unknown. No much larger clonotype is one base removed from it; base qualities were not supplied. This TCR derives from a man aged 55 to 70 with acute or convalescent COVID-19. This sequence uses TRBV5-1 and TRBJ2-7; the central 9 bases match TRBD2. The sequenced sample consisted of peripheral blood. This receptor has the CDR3 CASSFNLAGSEQYF. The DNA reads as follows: TGCGCCAGCAGCTTTAACCTAGCGGGGTCCGAGCAGTACTTC.